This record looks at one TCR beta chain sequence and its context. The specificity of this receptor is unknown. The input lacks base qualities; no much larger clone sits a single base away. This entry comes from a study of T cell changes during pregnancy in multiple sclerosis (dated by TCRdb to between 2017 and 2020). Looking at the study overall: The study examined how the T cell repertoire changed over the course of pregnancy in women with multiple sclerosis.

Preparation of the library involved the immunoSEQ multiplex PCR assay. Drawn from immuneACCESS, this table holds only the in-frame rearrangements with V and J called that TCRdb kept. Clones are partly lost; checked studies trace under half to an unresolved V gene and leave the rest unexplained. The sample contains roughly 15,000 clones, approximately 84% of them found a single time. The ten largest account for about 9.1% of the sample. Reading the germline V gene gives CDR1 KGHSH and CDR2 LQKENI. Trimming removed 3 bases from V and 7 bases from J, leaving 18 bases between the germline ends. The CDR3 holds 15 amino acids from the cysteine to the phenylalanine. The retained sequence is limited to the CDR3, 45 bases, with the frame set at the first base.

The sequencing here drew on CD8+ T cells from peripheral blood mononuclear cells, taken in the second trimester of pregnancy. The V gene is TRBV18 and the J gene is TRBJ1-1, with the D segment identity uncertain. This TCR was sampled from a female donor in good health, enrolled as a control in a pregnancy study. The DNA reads TGTGCCAGCTCACCTCAAGGAGTGGTTACGAATGAAGCTTTCTTT. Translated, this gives CASSPQGVVTNEAFF.